Following are 25 T cell receptor beta chains from one sample sequenced in a study of long-term antiretroviral therapy in people with HIV. Survey-level resolution applied to immunoSEQ assay v3.0. The assay was immunoSEQ multiplex PCR, and TCRdb's table has in-frame clones only and misses some. Among some 17,000 clones listed, under 80% were seen once. Sequencing used unsorted PBMCs, obtained 2.1 to 2.2 years before starting antiretroviral therapy. Every receptor here comes from a young man with HIV.

This clone was seen once. In DNA form, the CDR3 reads TGCGCCAGCAGCCAAGACCTAGCGGCCATAGGGAACATTCAGTACTTC. It translates to CASSQDLAAIGNIQYF. The chain employs TRBV4-3 and TRBJ2-4, with TRBD2 identical over 7 bases. CDR3 size: 16 residues. Germline V gene lookup returns CDR1 LGHNA and CDR2 YSLEER. V was pared by 0 bases and J by 7 bases, with 9 bases of the junction left unmatched.

The count of this clone is one. The chain joins TRBV11-3 to TRBJ2-1; 7 bases fit TRBD1. Trimming cost V 5 bases and J 2 bases; bases outside gene matches: 3. Per germline, CDR1 SGHNT and CDR2 YENEEA. CDR3 size: 14 residues. As DNA, the CDR3 is TGTGCCAGCAGCCACCAGGGGGCCTACAATGAGCAGTTCTTC. It is translated as CASSHQGAYNEQFF.

V and J are TRBV7-8 and TRBJ2-7; D gene uncertain. The V end was cut by 5 bases, the J end by 3 bases, with 20 bases between. The CDR3 consists of 16 residues. Germline lookup yields CDR1 SGHVS and CDR2 FQNEAQ. CDR3 sequence (DNA): TGTGCCAGCAGCACCCACCCGCCGAAAGGCCTCTACGAGCAGTACTTC. It codes for CASSTHPPKGLYEQYF.

The rearrangement joins TRBV7-9 to TRBJ2-4; perhaps D is TRBD1 or TRBD2 (6 bases each). The CDR3 consists of 15 residues. Per germline, CDR1 SEHNR and CDR2 FQNEAQ (reference sequence). V lost 0 bases to trimming and J lost 8 bases, with 14 bases between them. CDR3 DNA sequence: TGTGCCAGCAGCTTAGCGCCCGGGGGCGACCACATTCAGTACTTC. Translating gives CASSLAPGGDHIQYF. Combining the CDR3 with reference TRBV7-9 and TRBJ2-4 gives the whole variable domain DTGVSQNPRHKITKRGQNVTFRCDPISEHNRLYWYRQTLGQGPEFLTYFQNEAQLEKSRLLSDRFSAERPKGSFSTLEIQRTEQGDSAMYLCASSLAPGGDHIQYFGAGTRLSVL.

The chain employs TRBV25-1 and TRBJ1-2, with 8 bases fitting TRBD1. The germline CDR1 and CDR2 sequences are MGHDK and SYGVNS. This CDR3 contains 13 residues. Trimming removed 7 bases from V and 4 bases from J; junction bases left unmatched: 5. CDR3 nucleotide sequence: TGTGCCAGCATGGGACAGGTGGGCTATGGCTACACCTTC. Translated: CASMGQVGYGYTF.

The chain employs TRBV11-2 and TRBJ2-7; D gene uncertain. V was clipped by 0 bases and J by 7 bases, with 10 bases between them. Germline CDR1 and CDR2: SGHAT and FQNNGV. This CDR3 has 13 amino acids. CDR3 in amino acids: CASSLDPPGEQYF. The DNA of the CDR3 is TGTGCCAGCAGCTTAGACCCTCCTGGGGAGCAGTACTTC. Full variable domain (remainder filled in from reference TRBV11-2 and TRBJ2-7): EAGVAQSPRYKIIEKRQSVAFWCNPISGHATLYWYQQILGQGPKLLIQFQNNGVVDDSQLPKDRFSAERLKGVDSTLKIQPAKLEDSAVYLCASSLDPPGEQYFGPGTRLTVT.

The chain has TRBV15 and TRBJ1-5, with D possibly TRBD1 on 6 matching bases. The CDR3 contains 15 residues. Trimming shortened V by 0 bases and J by 7 bases, and 13 bases separated the two germline ends. The germline gives CDR1 LNHNV, CDR2 YYDKDF (reference sequence). The CDR3 sequence: CATSRDLGGGQPQHF. The CDR3 bases are TGTGCCACCAGCAGAGATTTAGGGGGGGGACAGCCCCAGCATTTT.

The chain couples TRBV5-4 to TRBJ2-5, with no clear D. This CDR3 has 14 amino acids. Germline V lookup: CDR1 SGHNT, CDR2 YYREEE (reference sequence). Trimming shortened V by 2 bases and J by 4 bases, and 12 bases separated the two germline ends. CDR3 sequence reads: CASSFDLMGETQYF. The DNA of the CDR3 is TGTGCCAGCAGCTTTGACCTCATGGGAGAGACCCAGTACTTC.

This chain links TRBV11-2 with TRBJ2-1; D not certain. Deletions cut 5 bases from V and 4 bases from J, with 3 bases between. This CDR3 region has 11 residues. CDR1 SGHAT and CDR2 FQNNGV come from the germline V gene. The CDR3 loop reads CASSPYNEQFF. In DNA, the CDR3 is TGTGCCAGCAGCCCTTACAATGAGCAGTTCTTC.

The chain has TRBV28 and TRBJ2-7; the match to TRBD2 covers 11 bases. CDR3 length: 15 amino acids. The germline gives CDR1 MDHEN, CDR2 SYDVKM. With V trimmed by 6 bases and J by 3 bases, 7 bases remained unmatched. The CDR3 DNA sequence: TGTGCCAGCAGGGAAACTAGCGGGAGTATCTACGAGCAGTACTTC. Its protein is CASRETSGSIYEQYF.

This clone was seen only a few times. The chain combines TRBV4-2 with TRBJ2-2, with TRBD2 identical over 7 bases. V lost 2 bases and J lost 2; bases outside the gene matches: 2. From germline, CDR1 is LGHNA and CDR2 YNFKEQ. This CDR3 comprises 15 residues. The CDR3 reads CASSQSGVNTGELFF. DNA of the CDR3: TGTGCCAGCAGCCAAAGCGGGGTTAACACCGGGGAGCTGTTTTTT.

Sample share makes this clone large (0.1 to 1%). V and J are TRBV14 and TRBJ2-7; 7 bases are a match to TRBD1. Germline lookup yields CDR1 SGHDN and CDR2 FVKESK. The CDR3 has 14 amino acids. V lost 0 bases to trimming and J lost 4 bases; unmatched junction nucleotides: 3. CDR3 bases: TGTGCCAGCAGCCAAGAGACAGGGTGGTACGAGCAGTACTTC. Its protein product is CASSQETGWYEQYF.

The chain is built from TRBV6-5 and TRBJ2-7, with 7 bases lining up with TRBD1. The CDR3 has 13 amino acids. The junction had 1 base not matched to a gene; V was cut back by 5 bases and J by 0 bases. Germline CDR1 MNHEY, CDR2 SVGAGI. The CDR3 DNA is TGTGCCAGCAGTCGGACAGGCTCCTACGAGCAGTACTTC. Its protein is CASSRTGSYEQYF.

The chain recombines TRBV19 with TRBJ2-7; weak D call: TRBD1 (6 bases). The CDR3 sequence is 14 residues long. Per germline, CDR1 LNHDA and CDR2 SQIVND (reference sequence). Trimming removed 5 bases at V and 1 base at J, with 12 bases between. The CDR3 is CASSPGTQSYEQYF. In DNA, the CDR3 is TGTGCCAGTAGTCCCGGGACACAGTCCTACGAGCAGTACTTC.

The sample holds one count of this clone. The chain employs TRBV5-8 and TRBJ1-4; D is ambiguous. Germline V gene data show CDR1 as SGHTS and CDR2 as YDEGEE. The CDR3 consists of 16 residues. V lost 3 bases and J 3 bases, leaving 15 bases between the germline ends. CDR3 amino acids: CASSWIPTWANEKLFF. The DNA for the CDR3 is TGTGCCAGCAGCTGGATACCGACATGGGCTAATGAAAAACTGTTTTTT.

The rearrangement links TRBV20-1 to TRBJ2-1; D remains unclear. The V end was cut by 7 bases, the J end by 4 bases, with 8 bases between. Germline assignment: CDR1 DFQATT and CDR2 SNEGSKA (reference sequence). CDR3 length: 11 residues. Written as DNA, the CDR3 is TGCAGTGGCGTGAATTACAATGAGCAGTTCTTC. The encoded protein is CSGVNYNEQFF.

V gene TRBV9 combines with J gene TRBJ2-3; a weak D match, TRBD1 (6 bases). V lost 2 bases and J lost 11, with 18 bases in between. Germline CDR1 is SGDLS and CDR2 is YYNGEE. CDR3 size: 14 residues. The CDR3 region has the DNA TGTGCCAGCAGCGTTGAAACTGCTCCAGGGGAGCAGTATTTT. Translated, it gives CASSVETAPGEQYF.

The gene calls are TRBV5-1 and TRBJ2-3, with 9 positions matching TRBD2. The V and J ends lost 4 bases and 1 base, in that order; junction bases with no gene match: 7. The germline CDR1 and CDR2 sequences are SGHRS and YFSETQ. This CDR3 comprises 16 residues. In nucleotides, the CDR3 is TGCGCCAGCAGCCTAGGGGCTAGCGGGGGCACAGATACGCAGTATTTT. It translates to CASSLGASGGTDTQYF.

V gene TRBV19 combines with J gene TRBJ1-1, with D possibly being TRBD1 (6 bases). Germline CDR1 is LNHDA and CDR2 is SQIVND (reference sequence). Trimming left V 7 bases short and J 4 bases short, with 13 bases between. This CDR3 is 13 amino acids long. Here the CDR3 DNA reads TGTGCCAGTACAAGACCGGGGGCCACTGAAGCTTTCTTT. Translated: CASTRPGATEAFF.

Sample share makes this clone medium-sized. The CDR3 loop is CAISESEEGYYEQYF. CDR3 DNA sequence: TGTGCCATCAGTGAGTCCGAGGAGGGTTACTACGAGCAGTACTTC. This sequence joins TRBV10-3 and TRBJ2-7, with D possibly being TRBD2 (6 bases). Trimming removed 0 bases at V and 3 bases at J, with 12 bases between. CDR1 and CDR2 from the germline V gene are ENHRY and SYGVKD. The CDR3 extends over 15 amino acids.

In its sample, this clone was seen once. The chain employs TRBV18 and TRBJ2-3; TRBD2 matches at 13 bases. This CDR3 is built from 18 residues. Trimming took 3 bases from V and 6 from J; bases not matched to a gene: 12. CDR1 is KGHSH and CDR2 is LQKENI in the germline V gene. DNA of the CDR3: TGTGCCAGCTCACCGCCGGGACTAGCGGGGTCCGGCGGGGATACGCAGTATTTT. Its translation is CASSPPGLAGSGGDTQYF.

This sequence joins TRBV9 and TRBJ2-5, with D unresolved. The germline CDR1 and CDR2 sequences are SGDLS and YYNGEE. This CDR3 is built from 13 residues. With 4 bases removed from V and 0 bases from J, the gap between germline ends came to 7 bases. The CDR3 spells CASSPQNQETQYF. As DNA, the CDR3 is TGTGCCAGCAGCCCGCAAAACCAAGAGACCCAGTACTTC.

The chain uses TRBV5-1 and TRBJ2-7, with 11 positions matching TRBD2. With 0 bases clipped from V and 5 bases from J, the junction kept 4 bases outside the gene matches. The CDR3 sequence is 15 residues long. CDR1 and CDR2 (germline): SGHRS, YFSETQ. The CDR3: CASSLADSGGDEQYF. DNA for the CDR3: TGCGCCAGCAGCTTGGCGGATAGCGGGGGGGACGAGCAGTACTTC.

This clone is a singleton in its sample. V is TRBV19 and J is TRBJ2-3; 8 positions match TRBD1. V shed 8 bases, J shed 4 bases, and the junction held 5 bases outside the gene matches. The CDR3 is 13 residues long. CDR1 and CDR2 from the germline V gene are LNHDA and SQIVND (reference sequence). The CDR3 here is CASGQGGSDTQYF. The DNA for the CDR3 is TGTGCCAGTGGACAGGGCGGTTCAGATACGCAGTATTTT. Combining the CDR3 with reference TRBV19 and TRBJ2-3 gives the whole variable domain DGGITQSPKYLFRKEGQNVTLSCEQNLNHDAMYWYRQDPGQGLRLIYYSQIVNDFQKGDIAEGYSVSREKKESFPLTVTSAQKNPTAFYLCASGQGGSDTQYFGPGTRLTVL.

The chain couples TRBV28 to TRBJ2-5; D gene unclear. The germline V gene encodes CDR1 MDHEN and CDR2 SYDVKM. V was cut by 4 bases and J by 3 bases, with 15 bases left in between. The CDR3 spans 15 residues. CDR3 residues: CASSSIMGLKETQYF. CDR3 sequence (DNA): TGTGCCAGCAGTTCGATAATGGGCCTCAAAGAGACCCAGTACTTC.